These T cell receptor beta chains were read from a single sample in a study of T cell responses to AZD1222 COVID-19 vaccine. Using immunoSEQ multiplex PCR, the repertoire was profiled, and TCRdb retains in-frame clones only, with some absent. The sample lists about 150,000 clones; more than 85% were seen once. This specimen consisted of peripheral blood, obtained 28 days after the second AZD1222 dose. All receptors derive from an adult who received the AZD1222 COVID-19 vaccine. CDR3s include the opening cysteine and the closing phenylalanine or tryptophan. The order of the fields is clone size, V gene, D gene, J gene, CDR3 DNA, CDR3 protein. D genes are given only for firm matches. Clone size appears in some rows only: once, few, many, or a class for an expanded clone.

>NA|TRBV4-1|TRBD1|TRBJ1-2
TGCGCCAGCAGCCATCAATCCGACAGGGCCGGCTACACCTTC
CASSHQSDRAGYTF
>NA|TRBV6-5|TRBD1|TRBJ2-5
TGTGCCAGCAGCAGGGACAGGGTCCAAGAGACCCAGTACTTC
CASSRDRVQETQYF
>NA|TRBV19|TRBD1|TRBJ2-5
TGTGCCAGTAGTGAGGAGGACAGGCCACAAGAGACCCAGTACTTC
CASSEEDRPQETQYF
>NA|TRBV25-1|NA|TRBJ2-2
TGTGCCAGCAGTGAATTCGGGGGAACCGGGGAGCTGTTTTTT
CASSEFGGTGELFF
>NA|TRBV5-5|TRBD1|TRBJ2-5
TGTGCCAGCAGCGTGACGGGACAGGGTACAGAGACCCAGTACTTC
CASSVTGQGTETQYF
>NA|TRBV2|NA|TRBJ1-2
TGTGCCAGCAGTGAGGGGGTTCCTGGCTACACCTTC
CASSEGVPGYTF
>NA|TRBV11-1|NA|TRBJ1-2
TGTGCCAGCAGCCATAGTGGGTACTATGGCTACACCTTC
CASSHSGYYGYTF
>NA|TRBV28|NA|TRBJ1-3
TGTGCCAGCAGCCCTTTTGCATCTGGAAACACCATATATTTT
CASSPFASGNTIYF
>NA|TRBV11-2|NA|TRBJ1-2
TGTGCCAGCAGCTCCGGAGACAGAAACTATGGCTACACCTTC
CASSSGDRNYGYTF
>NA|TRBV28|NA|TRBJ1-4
TGTGCCAGCAGTCCTCCCAAGGCAGGGAAGGAAAAACTGTTTTTT
CASSPPKAGKEKLFF
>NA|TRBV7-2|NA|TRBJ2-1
TGTGCCAGCAGCTTCAGGGGCGCCTACAATGAGCAGTTCTTC
CASSFRGAYNEQFF
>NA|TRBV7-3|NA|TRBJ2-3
TGTGCCAGCAGCCCGAGTGGGCTGGGTACGCAGTATTTT
CASSPSGLGTQYF
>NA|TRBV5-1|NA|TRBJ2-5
TGCGCCAGCAGCTTGTTTCTGGTGGGAGAGACCCAGTACTTC
CASSLFLVGETQYF
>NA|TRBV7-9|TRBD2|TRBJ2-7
TGTGCCAGCAGCTTAGCGGCTAGCGGGGGCAGATACGAGCAGTACTTC
CASSLAASGGRYEQYF
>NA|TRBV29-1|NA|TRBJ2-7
TGCAGCGTTAACAAGGGGGCCTACGAGCAGTACTTC
CSVNKGAYEQYF
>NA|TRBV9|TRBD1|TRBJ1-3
TGTGCCAGCAGCCAAGACACGACAGGGGCGCGTGGAAACACCATATATTTT
CASSQDTTGARGNTIYF
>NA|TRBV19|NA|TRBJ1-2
TGTGCCAGTAGTTTGGGGCAGGGCGCTGGCTACACCTTC
CASSLGQGAGYTF
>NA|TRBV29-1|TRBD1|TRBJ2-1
TGCAGCGCCGTGACAGGGGGCAGTTACAATGAGCAGTTCTTC
CSAVTGGSYNEQFF
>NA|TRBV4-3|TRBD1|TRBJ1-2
TGCGCCAGCAGCCAAGAGACAGGGGTATATGGCTACACCTTC
CASSQETGVYGYTF
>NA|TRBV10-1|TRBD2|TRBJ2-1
TGCGCCAGCAGTGAGGGGCTAGCGGGAGGTTATGAGCAGTTCTTC
CASSEGLAGGYEQFF
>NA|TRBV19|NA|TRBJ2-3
TGTGCCAGTAGTATCAGTGCAGCTCAAGATACGCAGTATTTT
CASSISAAQDTQYF
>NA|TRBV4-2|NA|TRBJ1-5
TGTGCCAGCAGCCAAGAAACGCAGGCTCGGCAGCCCCAGCATTTT
CASSQETQARQPQHF
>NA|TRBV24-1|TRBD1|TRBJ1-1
TGTGCCGAAACCAATGGGACAGCCAACACTGAAGCTTTCTTT
CAETNGTANTEAFF
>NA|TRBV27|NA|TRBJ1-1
TGTGCCAGCAGGGCAACAGGGTTATCTGAAGCTTTCTTT
CASRATGLSEAFF
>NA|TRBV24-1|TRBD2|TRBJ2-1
TGTGCCACCAGTTTAGCGGGAGGGTCCAATGAGCAGTTCTTC
CATSLAGGSNEQFF
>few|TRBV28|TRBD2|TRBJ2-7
TGTGCCAGCAGTTTCTTGGGGGGGATAGGCGAGCAGTACTTC
CASSFLGGIGEQYF
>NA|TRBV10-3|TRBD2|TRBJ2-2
TGTGCCATCAGTGAATCCGGGGCGGGGGCGAACACCGGGGAGCTGTTTTTT
CAISESGAGANTGELFF
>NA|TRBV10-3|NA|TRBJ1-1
TGTGCCATCAGTGAGGAGACAGTAGGTTTGGCTGAAGCTTTCTTT
CAISEETVGLAEAFF
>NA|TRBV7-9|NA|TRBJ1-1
TGTGCCAGCAGCTTTTCCGGGACGGGGAACACTGAAGCTTTCTTT
CASSFSGTGNTEAFF
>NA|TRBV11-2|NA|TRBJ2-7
TGTGCCAGCAGCTCCAGCCAATTCGAGCAGTACTTC
CASSSSQFEQYF
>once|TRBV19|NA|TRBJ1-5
TGTGCCAGTAGTATATCGAGTAGCAATCAGCCCCAGCATTTT
CASSISSSNQPQHF
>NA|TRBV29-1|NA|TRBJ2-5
TGCAGCGTTGATTTAGGACCTTATATCCAGTACTTC
CSVDLGPYIQYF
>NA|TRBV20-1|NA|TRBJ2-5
TGCAGTGCTAGTACTTCCGCGGGACAAGAGACCCAGTACTTC
CSASTSAGQETQYF
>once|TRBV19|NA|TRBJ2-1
TGTGCCAGTAGTCCGGTTACCTACAATGAGCAGTTCTTC
CASSPVTYNEQFF
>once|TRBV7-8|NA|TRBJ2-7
TGTGCCAGCAGCTTATTAGGTCACAGGATCTCCGAGCAGTACTTC
CASSLLGHRISEQYF
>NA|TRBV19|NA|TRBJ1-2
TGTGCCAGTAGTATTCTAGGCCAGTTCGGCTACACCTTC
CASSILGQFGYTF
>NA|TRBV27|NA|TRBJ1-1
TGTGCCAGCAGCTATGGAGGGGTGAACACTGAAGCTTTCTTT
CASSYGGVNTEAFF
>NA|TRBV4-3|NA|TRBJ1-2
TGCGCCAGCAGCCAAGAGAGACAGTTTTTCTATGGCTACACCTTC
CASSQERQFFYGYTF
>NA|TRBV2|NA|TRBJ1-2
TGTGCCAGCAGTGAAGACAGGGACTATGGCTACACCTTC
CASSEDRDYGYTF
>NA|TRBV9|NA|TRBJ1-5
TGTGCCAGCAGCGCCGACAGCTATAGCAATCAGCCCCAGCATTTT
CASSADSYSNQPQHF
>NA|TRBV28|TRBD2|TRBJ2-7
TGTGCCAGCACTGATGGGGGGGCCTACGAGCAGTACTTC
CASTDGGAYEQYF